One sample yielded the 27 T cell receptor beta chains listed below, sequenced in a study of blood T cell repertoires in COVID-19. The method was immunoSEQ multiplex PCR; TCRdb's version includes in-frame clones alone and lacks a portion of them. The sample records hundreds of thousands of clones, 70% to 90% being singletons. Sequenced material: peripheral blood. Source of these receptors: a woman between 35 and 50 years old who had recovered from COVID-19.

The rearrangement links TRBV4-1 to TRBJ2-5; D gene ambiguous. The CDR3 length is 14 residues. Per germline, CDR1 MGHRA and CDR2 YSYEKL. Trimming cost V 4 bases and J 1 base, with 10 bases left between them. The CDR3 DNA reads TGCGCCAGCAGCCTTGCCGACACCCAAGAGACCCAGTACTTC. Translated, it gives CASSLADTQETQYF.

The genes are TRBV2 and TRBJ1-2; possible D gene TRBD1, 5 bases. The CDR3 is 14 residues long. Trimming removed 7 bases from V and 0 bases from J, with 12 bases in between. Germline values: CDR1 SNHLY, CDR2 FYNNEI. CDR3 nucleotide sequence: TGTGCCAGCACCAGGGATTTAGCTAACTATGGCTACACCTTC. This translates into CASTRDLANYGYTF.

This clone was seen a few times. The chain carries TRBV7-9 and TRBJ1-2; TRBD1 agrees at 7 bases. Germline loops: CDR1 SEHNR, CDR2 FQNEAQ (reference sequence). CDR3 length: 13 residues. Unmatched junction bases numbered 4, after V lost 5 bases and J lost 4 bases. CDR3 bases: TGTGCCAGCAGCCGGGACAGCTCCTATGGCTACACCTTC. It codes for CASSRDSSYGYTF.

The V call is TRBV10-3, the J call TRBJ2-1, with D perhaps TRBD2 (5 bases). The CDR3 spans 15 residues. In germline, CDR1 is ENHRY, CDR2 SYGVKD. Trimming removed 2 bases from V and 7 bases from J, with 15 bases in between. CDR3 protein: CAISEEPATGNEQFF. The CDR3 DNA reads as TGTGCCATCAGTGAGGAGCCTGCTACGGGGAATGAGCAGTTCTTC.

The chain has TRBV18 and TRBJ2-7; TRBD1 is a possible D gene (5 bases). This CDR3 spans 12 amino acids. The germline V gene encodes CDR1 KGHSH and CDR2 LQKENI. Trimming took 4 bases from V and 3 from J, leaving 7 bases between them. CDR3 residues: CASSRDSYEQYF. The CDR3 DNA sequence: TGTGCCAGCTCACGTGACAGCTACGAGCAGTACTTC.

The gene calls are TRBV30 and TRBJ1-5, with a possible D match to TRBD1 (5 bases). The CDR3 spans 17 residues. The V and J ends lost 5 bases and 3 bases respectively, with 23 bases between them. Germline V lookup: CDR1 GTSNPN, CDR2 SVGIG (reference sequence). The CDR3 DNA follows: TGTGCCTGGGGGAATAGTAGCCCCGGCAGGGCCAATCAGCCCCAGCATTTT. Residues: CAWGNSSPGRANQPQHF.

The rearrangement uses TRBV9 and TRBJ2-5, with TRBD2 identical over 8 bases. V was clipped by 4 bases and J by 5 bases; unmatched bases: 4. This CDR3 has 13 residues. Germline V CDR1 and CDR2: SGDLS, YYNGEE. The CDR3 bases are TGTGCCAGCAGCACCGGGGGGGAGGAGACCCAGTACTTC. It is translated as CASSTGGEETQYF.

The table lists this clone with a count of one. V gene TRBV13 combines with J gene TRBJ2-7; D might be TRBD1 (6 bases). Trimming left V 5 bases short and J 3 bases short, with 14 bases between. Germline CDR1 and CDR2: PRHDT and FYEKMQ (reference sequence). The CDR3 runs to 14 residues. CDR3 bases: TGTGCCAGCAGCCTTAGACAGGAGCACTACGAGCAGTACTTC. Its protein product is CASSLRQEHYEQYF.

The V gene is TRBV19, the J gene TRBJ2-5; 7 positions match TRBD1. V lost 11 bases to trimming and J lost 8 bases; unmatched junction nucleotides: 11. Looked up from germline, CDR1 is LNHDA and CDR2 is SQIVND (reference sequence). The CDR3 loop spans 12 amino acids. CDR3 in amino acids: CAPSGQSCTQYF. The CDR3 DNA sequence: TGTGCCCCCTCGGGACAGTCCTGCACCCAGTACTTC.

The CDR3 loop is CASSLEWALPYNEVQFF. CDR3 coding DNA: TGTGCCAGCAGCTTAGAATGGGCCCTACCTTACAATGAAGTGCAGTTCTTC. This chain connects TRBV7-9 to TRBJ2-1; no clear D gene. V lost 1 base and J 12 bases, leaving 25 bases between the germline ends. The CDR3 totals 17 residues. Germline CDR1 SEHNR, CDR2 FQNEAQ (reference sequence).

The chain has TRBV30 and TRBJ1-6; TRBD1 matches at 7 bases. CDR3 size: 14 residues. Germline CDR1 is GTSNPN and CDR2 is SVGIG (reference sequence). V lost 4 bases and J lost 7; bases outside the gene matches: 7. The CDR3 DNA follows: TGTGCCTGGAAGACAGGGATTGAGAATTCACCCCTCCACTTT. Its protein is CAWKTGIENSPLHF.

The rearrangement links TRBV3-1 (or the pseudogene TRBV3-2) to TRBJ1-4; 11 nucleotides align to TRBD1. V was clipped by 3 bases and J by 6 bases; unmatched bases: 6. Germline CDR1 LGHDT, CDR2 YNNKEL (reference sequence). The CDR3 has 16 amino acids. As DNA, the CDR3 is TGTGCCAGCAGCCAGAACCGGGACAGGGGGGATGAAAAACTGTTTTTT. Amino acid sequence: CASSQNRDRGDEKLFF.

The table lists this clone with a count of one. The chain links TRBV19 to TRBJ2-3; D may be TRBD1 (6 bases). The germline V gene encodes CDR1 LNHDA and CDR2 SQIVND (reference sequence). The CDR3 covers 13 residues. V was cut by 10 bases and J by 2 bases, with 13 bases left in between. The CDR3 sequence: CATSTGYTDTQYF. As DNA, the CDR3 is TGTGCCACTTCGACAGGCTACACAGATACGCAGTATTTT.

The gene calls are TRBV7-3 and TRBJ2-5, with TRBD1 as a possible D gene (6 bases). Looked up from germline, CDR1 is SGHTA and CDR2 is FQGTGA. The V end was cut by 5 bases, the J end by 3 bases, with 19 bases between. CDR3 length equals 16 residues. Written as DNA, the CDR3 is TGTGCCAGCAGCCCCGCCCCTACAGGGAAAAAAGAGACCCAGTACTTC. Protein product: CASSPAPTGKKETQYF.

The V and J genes are TRBV25-1 and TRBJ2-1; 12 bases fit TRBD2. CDR3 length equals 16 residues. J was trimmed by 4 bases and V by 2 bases; bases with no gene match: 3. Germline assignment: CDR1 MGHDK and CDR2 SYGVNS. CDR3 DNA sequence: TGTGCCAGCAGTGAAACTAGCGGGGGGACGTACAATGAGCAGTTCTTC. It yields the protein CASSETSGGTYNEQFF.

V usage is TRBV4-2 and J usage is TRBJ1-3, with 7 bases aligning to TRBD1. The germline V gene has CDR1 LGHNA and CDR2 YNFKEQ. This CDR3 is 15 amino acids long. V lost 3 bases to trimming and J lost 2 bases; unmatched junction nucleotides: 4. The CDR3 sequence: CASSQQDRAGNTIYF. The CDR3 region has the DNA TGTGCCAGCAGCCAGCAAGACAGGGCTGGAAACACCATATATTTT.

The V gene is TRBV3-1 (or the pseudogene TRBV3-2), the J gene TRBJ1-5; tentatively, D is TRBD1 (5 bases). The V and J ends lost 5 bases and 5 bases respectively, with 10 bases between them. The CDR3 spans 13 residues. In germline, CDR1 is LGHDT, CDR2 YNNKEL (reference sequence). The CDR3 spells CASSNGDYQPQHF. CDR3 in DNA: TGTGCCAGCAGCAACGGGGACTATCAGCCCCAGCATTTT.

V and J are TRBV2 and TRBJ1-5; D is uncertain. V lost 2 bases and J lost 1, with 9 bases in between. The CDR3 is 15 residues long. Germline CDR1 SNHLY, CDR2 FYNNEI. CDR3 protein: CASSERDLSNQPQHF. CDR3 bases: TGTGCCAGCAGTGAACGGGATCTGAGCAATCAGCCCCAGCATTTT. Together with reference TRBV2 and TRBJ1-5, the CDR3 gives the full variable domain: EPEVTQTPSHQVTQMGQEVILRCVPISNHLYFYWYRQILGQKVEFLVSFYNNEISEKSEIFDDQFSVERPDGSNFTLKIRSTKLEDSAMYFCASSERDLSNQPQHFGDGTRLSIL.

The chain joins TRBV7-3 to TRBJ2-5; D unresolved. The CDR3 contains 13 residues. In germline, CDR1 is SGHTA, CDR2 FQGTGA. Trimming stripped 4 bases from V and 7 bases from J, with 13 bases between. CDR3 DNA sequence: TGTGCCAGCAGCTCCAGACCGTCAGGGACCCAGTACTTC. It translates to CASSSRPSGTQYF.

The chain carries TRBV2 and TRBJ1-5, with TRBD1 matching over 7 bases. Germline CDR1 SNHLY, CDR2 FYNNEI. The CDR3 is 15 residues long. V gave up 6 bases and J gave up 6 bases; unmatched junction bases: 11. DNA for the CDR3: TGTGCCAGCAGGAGCCGGGACAGTGGGTCTCAGCCCCAGCATTTT. This encodes CASRSRDSGSQPQHF. The whole variable domain, filled in from reference TRBV2 and TRBJ1-5, reads EPEVTQTPSHQVTQMGQEVILRCVPISNHLYFYWYRQILGQKVEFLVSFYNNEISEKSEIFDDQFSVERPDGSNFTLKIRSTKLEDSAMYFCASRSRDSGSQPQHFGDGTRLSIL.

The V and J genes are TRBV6-5 and TRBJ1-2; a weak D match, TRBD1 (6 bases). The length of the CDR3 is 12 residues. The V gene lost 10 bases and the J gene lost 0 bases, with 9 bases spanning the gap. CDR1 is MNHEY, CDR2 SVGAGI, per germline. In nucleotides, the CDR3 is TGTGCCACCCAGGGGACTAACTATGGCTACACCTTC. Protein sequence: CATQGTNYGYTF.

This clone came up a few times. This chain uses TRBV19 with TRBJ2-1; 10 bases agree with TRBD2. The V gene's germline CDR1 is LNHDA and CDR2 SQIVND (reference sequence). The length of the CDR3 is 14 residues. V lost 3 bases and J lost 8; bases outside the gene matches: 4. The CDR3 loop reads CASSIRTSGYEQFF. The CDR3 coding sequence is TGTGCCAGTAGTATCAGGACTAGCGGCTATGAGCAGTTCTTC.

This clone was seen only once. J is TRBJ1-2 and V is TRBV7-8; 10 positions agree with TRBD1. Germline V gene lookup returns CDR1 SGHVS and CDR2 FQNEAQ. The trim removed 4 bases at V and 8 bases at J, leaving 10 bases unmatched. The CDR3 spans 15 residues. CDR3 coding DNA: TGTGCCAGCAGCTCGACGGACAGGGGGTTCAACGGCTACACCTTC. Amino acids: CASSSTDRGFNGYTF.

The gene calls are TRBV9 and TRBJ2-5, with TRBD2 matching over 12 bases. The trim removed 0 bases at V and 5 bases at J, leaving 11 bases unmatched. The CDR3 loop spans 18 amino acids. Germline loops: CDR1 SGDLS, CDR2 YYNGEE. CDR3 nucleotide sequence: TGTGCCAGCAGCGTAGGGGGGCCGTTGCTAGCGGGAGGGGAGACCCAGTACTTC. This encodes CASSVGGPLLAGGETQYF.

The rearrangement uses TRBV11-2 and TRBJ2-6, with D hard to call. Per the germline V gene, CDR1 is SGHAT and CDR2 is FQNNGV. The CDR3 totals 14 residues. V lost 3 bases, J lost 2 bases, and 5 bases lay in between. The CDR3 spells CASSFSPGANVLTF. The CDR3, as DNA: TGTGCCAGCAGCTTTAGCCCTGGGGCCAACGTCCTGACTTTC.

This clone has just one count. The rearrangement links TRBV6-2 or TRBV6-3 to TRBJ1-2; D is uncertain. CDR1 MNHEY and CDR2 SVGEGT come from the germline V gene. The CDR3 extends over 11 amino acids. Trimming left V 2 bases short and J 5 bases short, with 3 bases between. CDR3 coding DNA: TGTGCCAGCAGTTACGAGTATGGCTACACCTTC. As protein: CASSYEYGYTF.

The chain links TRBV4-1 to TRBJ1-5; tentative D call: TRBD1 (6 bases). The germline V and J ends were trimmed by 2 bases and 6 bases, with 8 bases remaining between them. The CDR3 sequence is 13 residues long. Germline V gives CDR1 MGHRA, CDR2 YSYEKL. The CDR3 spells CASSQPGVQPQHF. As DNA, the CDR3 is TGCGCCAGCAGCCAACCAGGGGTTCAGCCCCAGCATTTT.